These 16 T cell receptor beta chains share one sample of origin, sequenced in a study of CD8 T cells in Susac syndrome. About 0.5 to 1 ug RNA was reverse transcribed with random hexamers. TCRdb independently ran MiXCR on the immunoSEQ multiplex PCR reads; one entry per CDR3 protein. The table shows 150,000 or so distinct CDR3 sequences, with roughly 94% occurring only once. The sequenced sample was CD4+ T cells from PBMCs. Source of these receptors: a human donor with Susac syndrome.

The chain couples TRBV2 to TRBJ2-4, with D unresolved. CDR3 size: 17 residues. V gave up 0 bases and J gave up 1 base, with 13 bases separating them. Germline CDR1 and CDR2: SNHLY and FYNNEI. CDR3 sequence reads: CASSEALRVSAKNIQYF. CDR3 coding DNA: TGTGCCAGCAGTGAAGCGCTTCGGGTGTCGGCCAAAAACATTCAGTACTTC.

This clonotype has just a few counts. The chain joins TRBV3-1 to TRBJ2-7; tentative D call: TRBD2 (5 bases). Trimming removed 6 bases at V and 0 bases at J, with 12 bases between. In germline, CDR1 is LGHDT, CDR2 YNNKEL (reference sequence). The CDR3 totals 14 residues. The CDR3 reads CASSLSGVSYEQYF. The CDR3 region has the DNA TGTGCCAGCAGTTTGAGCGGAGTCTCCTACGAGCAGTACTTC.

V usage is TRBV3-1 and J usage is TRBJ2-1, with D maybe TRBD2 (5 bases). CDR3 length: 13 amino acids. The germline gives CDR1 LGHDT, CDR2 YNNKEL (reference sequence). V was trimmed by 4 bases and J by 4 bases, leaving 8 bases between them. The CDR3 coding sequence is TGTGCCAGCAGCCGGACTCATTACAATGAGCAGTTCTTC. Encoded protein: CASSRTHYNEQFF.

V and J are TRBV28 and TRBJ1-6, with no clear D. Germline values: CDR1 MDHEN, CDR2 SYDVKM. The CDR3 is 12 amino acids. The germline V and J ends were trimmed by 6 bases and 8 bases, with 8 bases remaining between them. CDR3 residues: CASSQQHSPLHF. The CDR3 DNA follows: TGTGCCAGCAGCCAACAGCATTCACCCCTCCACTTT. Full variable domain (missing parts from reference TRBV28 and TRBJ1-6): DVKVTQSSRYLVKRTGEKVFLECVQDMDHENMFWYRQDPGLGLRLIYFSYDVKMKEKGDIPEGYSVSREKKERFSLILESASTNQTSMYLCASSQQHSPLHFGNGTRLTVT.

The chain carries TRBV20-1 and TRBJ1-2, with 7 bases identical to TRBD1. After removal of 0 bases from V and 3 bases from J, the junction contained 1 base not matched to a gene. Germline CDR1 is DFQATT and CDR2 is SNEGSKA (reference sequence). CDR3 length equals 13 residues. The CDR3: CSARDGQDYGYTF. DNA for the CDR3: TGCAGTGCTAGAGATGGACAGGACTATGGCTACACCTTC.

V usage is TRBV7-8 and J usage is TRBJ2-3; weak D call: TRBD2 (6 bases). There are 14 residues in the CDR3. From germline, CDR1 is SGHVS and CDR2 FQNEAQ. V was shortened by 4 bases and J by 0 bases, with 8 bases between the two germline ends. The CDR3: CASSSSGSTDTQYF. CDR3 nucleotides: TGTGCCAGCAGCTCAAGCGGGAGCACAGATACGCAGTATTTT.

This clonotype appeared a few times. This chain joins TRBV20-1 and TRBJ1-5; the D gene is possibly TRBD1 (5 bases). Per the germline V gene, CDR1 is DFQATT and CDR2 is SNEGSKA (reference sequence). Between the trimmed V and J ends, which lost 7 bases and 5 bases, there was a span of 12 bases. This CDR3 comprises 12 residues. CDR3: CSVRQGDQPQHF. The DNA for the CDR3 is TGCAGTGTGAGGCAGGGTGATCAGCCCCAGCATTTT.

The chain employs TRBV11-2 and TRBJ1-1; D is possibly TRBD1 (6 bases). Germline-derived CDR1 and CDR2 are SGHAT and FQNNGV. The CDR3 is made up of 13 amino acids. Trimming pared 5 bases from V and 1 base from J, leaving 8 bases between. In DNA, the CDR3 is TGTGCCAGCAGCCGACAGGAGAACACTGAAGCTTTCTTT. Residues: CASSRQENTEAFF.

V and J are TRBV11-2 and TRBJ2-2, with 16 bases aligning to TRBD2. The germline CDR1 and CDR2 sequences are SGHAT and FQNNGV. The CDR3 consists of 22 residues. The V segment lost 4 bases and the J segment 1 base; nucleotides outside the gene matches: 15. CDR3 region: CASSYDSRPGLAGGLNTGELFF. The CDR3 DNA sequence: TGTGCCAGCAGCTACGATAGCCGTCCGGGACTAGCGGGAGGGTTGAACACCGGGGAGCTGTTTTTT.

The chain employs TRBV19 and TRBJ1-5; weak D call: TRBD1 (6 bases). The CDR3 runs 14 residues. The V end lost 6 bases, the J end lost 6 bases, and 15 bases lay between the germline ends. Germline loops: CDR1 LNHDA, CDR2 SQIVND (reference sequence). The CDR3 DNA is TGTGCCAGTAGACCCGACAGGATAGGTCAGCCCCAGCATTTT. It translates to CASRPDRIGQPQHF.

V is TRBV7-9 and J is TRBJ2-5; D unresolved. CDR3 length: 13 residues. From germline, CDR1 is SEHNR and CDR2 FQNEAQ (reference sequence). Trimming pared 2 bases from V and 5 bases from J, leaving 9 bases between. CDR3 coding DNA: TGTGCCAGCAGCTTACCCCCCGGGGAGACCCAGTACTTC. Protein: CASSLPPGETQYF.

This chain connects TRBV9 to TRBJ2-1; 14 bases match TRBD2. The CDR3 extends over 15 amino acids. The germline CDR1 and CDR2 sequences are SGDLS and YYNGEE. V gave up 2 bases and J gave up 9 bases; unmatched junction bases: 4. This chain's CDR3 is CASSVGTSGSSEQFF. The CDR3 DNA reads TGTGCCAGCAGCGTGGGGACTAGCGGGAGCTCTGAGCAGTTCTTC.

J is TRBJ2-7 and V is TRBV3-1; D remains unclear. CDR1 LGHDT and CDR2 YNNKEL come from the germline V gene (reference sequence). CDR3 length: 13 amino acids. Trimming took off 5 bases at V and 3 bases at J, with 11 bases between the two ends. CDR3 loop: CASSSSWLYEQYF. The DNA of the CDR3 is TGTGCCAGCAGCTCAAGCTGGCTCTACGAGCAGTACTTC.

V and J are TRBV3-1 and TRBJ1-3, with TRBD1 as a possible D gene (5 bases). In germline, CDR1 is LGHDT, CDR2 YNNKEL (reference sequence). This CDR3 has 16 residues. The ends were cut back, 5 bases at V and 3 bases at J, with 17 bases in the middle. The CDR3 region is CASSAHDRDYGNTIYF. Written as DNA, the CDR3 is TGTGCCAGCAGCGCCCACGACAGAGACTATGGAAACACCATATATTTT.

The rearrangement uses TRBV3-1 and TRBJ2-1, with TRBD2 matching 7 bases. In germline, CDR1 is LGHDT, CDR2 YNNKEL (reference sequence). The trim removed 1 base at V and 7 bases at J, leaving 7 bases unmatched. This CDR3 spans 15 amino acids. For the CDR3, the DNA is TGTGCCAGCAGCCAAGTCCCATTAGCGGGTAATGAGCAGTTCTTC. Its translation: CASSQVPLAGNEQFF.

The chain recombines TRBV20-1 with TRBJ1-6, with D perhaps matching TRBD1 (5 bases). V shed 0 bases and J shed 5 bases, with 14 bases lying between them. The germline CDR1 and CDR2 sequences are DFQATT and SNEGSKA (reference sequence). The CDR3 is made up of 16 amino acids. The CDR3 is CSARDPLGGNNSPLHF. The CDR3 DNA is TGCAGTGCTAGAGATCCTCTGGGGGGTAATAATTCACCCCTCCACTTT.